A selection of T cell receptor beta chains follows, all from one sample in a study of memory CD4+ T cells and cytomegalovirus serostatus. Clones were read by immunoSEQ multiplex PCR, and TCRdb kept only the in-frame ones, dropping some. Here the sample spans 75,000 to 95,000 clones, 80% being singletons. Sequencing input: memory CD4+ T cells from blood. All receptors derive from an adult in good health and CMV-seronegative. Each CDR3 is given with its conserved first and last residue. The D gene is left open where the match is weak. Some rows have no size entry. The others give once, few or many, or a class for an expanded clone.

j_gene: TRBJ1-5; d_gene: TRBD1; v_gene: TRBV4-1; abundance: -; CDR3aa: CASSLSATGGKNQPQHF; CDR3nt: TGCGCCAGCAGCCTATCGGCGACAGGGGGAAAGAATCAGCCCCAGCATTTT
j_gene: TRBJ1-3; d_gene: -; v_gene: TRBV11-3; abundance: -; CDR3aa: CASSFPRVGPGGRRNTIYF; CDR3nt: TGTGCCAGCAGCTTTCCCCGGGTGGGGCCCGGGGGTCGTAGAAACACCATATATTTT
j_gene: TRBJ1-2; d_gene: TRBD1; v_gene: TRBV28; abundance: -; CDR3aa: CASSTGQNLYGYTF; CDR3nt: TGTGCCAGCAGTACGGGACAGAATCTCTATGGCTACACCTTC
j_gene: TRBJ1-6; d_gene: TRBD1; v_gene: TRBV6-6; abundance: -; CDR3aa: CASSWDSEDVNSPLHF; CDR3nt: TGTGCCAGCAGCTGGGACAGCGAGGATGTTAATTCACCCCTCCACTTT
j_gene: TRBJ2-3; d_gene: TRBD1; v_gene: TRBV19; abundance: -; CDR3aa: CASTPRQGTDTQYF; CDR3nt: TGTGCCAGTACCCCGAGACAGGGTACAGATACGCAGTATTTT
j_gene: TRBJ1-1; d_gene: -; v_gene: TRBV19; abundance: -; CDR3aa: CASSPGLGNTEAFF; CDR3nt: TGTGCCAGTAGTCCGGGGCTTGGGAACACTGAAGCTTTCTTT
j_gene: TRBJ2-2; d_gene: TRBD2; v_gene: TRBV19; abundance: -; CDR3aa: CASSVLPGLAAGELFF; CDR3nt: TGTGCCAGTAGTGTACTTCCGGGACTAGCGGCCGGGGAGCTGTTTTTT
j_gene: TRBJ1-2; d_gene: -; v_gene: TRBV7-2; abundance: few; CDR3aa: CASSLWGGANYGYTF; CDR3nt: TGTGCCAGCAGCTTATGGGGGGGGGCGAACTATGGCTACACCTTC
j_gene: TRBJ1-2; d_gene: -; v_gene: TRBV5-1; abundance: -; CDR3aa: CASSLEQTLHGYTF; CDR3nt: TGCGCCAGCAGCTTGGAGCAGACACTCCATGGCTACACCTTC
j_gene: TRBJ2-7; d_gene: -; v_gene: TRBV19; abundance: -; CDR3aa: CASSHSGRTSEQYF; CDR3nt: TGTGCCAGTAGCCATAGCGGACGGACCTCTGAGCAGTACTTC
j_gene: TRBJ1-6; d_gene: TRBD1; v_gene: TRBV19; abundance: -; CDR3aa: CASSIDRGSPLHF; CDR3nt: TGTGCCAGTAGTATTGACAGGGGTTCACCCCTCCACTTT
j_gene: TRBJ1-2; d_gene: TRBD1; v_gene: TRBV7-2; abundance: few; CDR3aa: CASSLGQGNYGYTF; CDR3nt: TGTGCCAGCAGCTTAGGACAGGGCAACTATGGCTACACCTTC
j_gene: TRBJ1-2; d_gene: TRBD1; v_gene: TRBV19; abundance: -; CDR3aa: CASSRGQGSYGYTF; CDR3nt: TGTGCCAGTAGTAGAGGACAGGGTAGCTATGGCTACACCTTC
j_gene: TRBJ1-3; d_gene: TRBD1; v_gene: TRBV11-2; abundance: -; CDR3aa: CASSLGIPGGSGNTIYF; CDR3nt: TGTGCCAGCAGCTTGGGTATTCCAGGGGGCTCTGGAAACACCATATATTTT
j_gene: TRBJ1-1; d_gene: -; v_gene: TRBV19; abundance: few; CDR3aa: CASRRGSRRNTEAFF; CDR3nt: TGTGCCAGTAGAAGAGGCAGTCGGAGGAACACTGAAGCTTTCTTT
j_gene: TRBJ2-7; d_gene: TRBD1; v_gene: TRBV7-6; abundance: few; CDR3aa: CASTMDRGPRYEQYF; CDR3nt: TGTGCCAGCACCATGGACAGGGGGCCCCGGTACGAGCAGTACTTC
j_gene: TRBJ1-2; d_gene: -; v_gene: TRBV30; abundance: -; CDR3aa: CAWSNPPHNYGYTF; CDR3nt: TGTGCCTGGAGTAACCCACCCCATAACTATGGCTACACCTTC
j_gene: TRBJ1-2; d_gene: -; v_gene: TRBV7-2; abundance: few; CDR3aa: CASSPPGQNYGYTF; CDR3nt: TGTGCCAGCAGCCCCCCCGGACAGAACTATGGCTACACCTTC
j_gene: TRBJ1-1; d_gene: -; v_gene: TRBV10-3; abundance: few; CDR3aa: CAISENPQNTEAFF; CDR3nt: TGTGCCATCAGTGAAAATCCACAGAACACTGAAGCTTTCTTT
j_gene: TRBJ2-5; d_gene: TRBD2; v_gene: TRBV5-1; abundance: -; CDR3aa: CASSLATSGVIQETQYF; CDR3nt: TGCGCCAGCAGCTTGGCCACTAGCGGGGTAATCCAAGAGACCCAGTACTTC
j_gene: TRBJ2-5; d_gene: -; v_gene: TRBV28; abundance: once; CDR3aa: CASRVRVGQETQYF; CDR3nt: TGTGCCAGTCGTGTAAGGGTCGGCCAAGAGACCCAGTACTTC
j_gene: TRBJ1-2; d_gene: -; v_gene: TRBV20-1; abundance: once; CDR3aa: CSALESYGYTF; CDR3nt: TGCAGTGCCCTGGAGAGCTATGGCTACACCTTC
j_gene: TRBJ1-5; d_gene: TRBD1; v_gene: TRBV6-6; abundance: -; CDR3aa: CASSKGQKYSNQPQHF; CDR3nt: TGTGCCAGCAGCAAGGGACAGAAGTATAGCAATCAGCCCCAGCATTTT
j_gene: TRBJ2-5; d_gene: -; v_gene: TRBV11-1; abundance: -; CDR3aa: CASSLGGKRVETQYF; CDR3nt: TGTGCCAGCAGCTTAGGGGGGAAAAGAGTGGAGACCCAGTACTTC
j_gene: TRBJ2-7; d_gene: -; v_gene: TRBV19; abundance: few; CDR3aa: CASREWGSYEQYF; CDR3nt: TGTGCCAGTAGGGAATGGGGGTCCTACGAGCAGTACTTC
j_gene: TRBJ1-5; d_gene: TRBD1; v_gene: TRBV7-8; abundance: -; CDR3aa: CASSPGQGTYSNQPQHF; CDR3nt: TGTGCCAGCAGCCCAGGACAGGGAACGTATAGCAATCAGCCCCAGCATTTT
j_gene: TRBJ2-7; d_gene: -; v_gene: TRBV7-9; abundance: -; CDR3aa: CASSLGQDVYEQYF; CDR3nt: TGTGCCAGCAGCTTAGGACAGGACGTCTACGAGCAGTACTTC
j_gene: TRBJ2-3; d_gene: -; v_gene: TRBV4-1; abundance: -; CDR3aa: CASSQGPGDTDTQYF; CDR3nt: TGCGCCAGCAGCCAAGGTCCAGGCGACACAGATACGCAGTATTTT
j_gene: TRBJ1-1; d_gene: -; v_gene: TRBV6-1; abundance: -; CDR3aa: CASSERGIEAFF; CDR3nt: TGTGCCAGCAGTGAAAGGGGAATTGAAGCTTTCTTT
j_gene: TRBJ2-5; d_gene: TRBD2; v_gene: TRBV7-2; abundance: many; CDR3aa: CASSLGTSGETQYF; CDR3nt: TGTGCCAGCAGCTTAGGGACTAGCGGGGAGACCCAGTACTTC
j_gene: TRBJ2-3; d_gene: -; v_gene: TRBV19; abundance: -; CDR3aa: CASSRGPYSTDTQYF; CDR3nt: TGTGCCAGTAGTAGGGGACCCTATAGCACAGATACGCAGTATTTT
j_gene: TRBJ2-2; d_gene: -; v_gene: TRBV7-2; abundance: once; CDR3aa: CASSLVLTSNTGELFF; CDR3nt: TGTGCCAGCAGCTTGGTCTTAACTTCGAACACCGGGGAGCTGTTTTTT
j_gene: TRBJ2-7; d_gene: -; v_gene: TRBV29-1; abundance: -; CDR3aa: CSVEMAGWNEQYF; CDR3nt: TGCAGCGTTGAAATGGCGGGGTGGAACGAGCAGTACTTC
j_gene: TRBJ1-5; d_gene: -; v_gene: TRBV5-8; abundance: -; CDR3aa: CASSLRVNSNQPQHF; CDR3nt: TGTGCCAGCAGCTTGAGAGTGAATAGCAATCAGCCCCAGCATTTT
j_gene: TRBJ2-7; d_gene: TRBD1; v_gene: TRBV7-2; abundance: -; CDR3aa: CASIPRQGWYEQYF; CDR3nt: TGTGCCAGCATACCCCGACAGGGTTGGTACGAGCAGTACTTC